This section outlines one TCR beta chain sequence together with its context. Its matching antigen is unknown. TCRdb's table, derived via immunoSEQ multiplex PCR, lists solely in-frame clones and lacks some. The repertoire holds under 1,100,000 clones, roughly 80% seen once, with about 1.5% in the top ten. The data were taken from a study of shared clonotypes between healthy human individuals. This CDR3 is 17 amino acids long. The ends were cut back, 0 bases at V and 2 bases at J, with 17 bases in the middle. Germline CDR1 reads SGHRS; CDR2 reads YFSETQ. General study points: A reduction in generation probabilities was seen for non-shared clonotypes relative to those shared by all four donors.

This chain joins TRBV5-1 and TRBJ2-5, with D perhaps matching TRBD1 (5 bases). The sample consisted of memory CD4+ T cells sorted from blood. Specified subset: CD45RA-negative fraction. The clonotype was recovered from a young man in good health. The chain's CDR3 is CASSLEPGMQLQETQYF. The DNA for the CDR3 is TGCGCCAGCAGCTTGGAACCAGGGATGCAGCTACAAGAGACCCAGTACTTC.